Listed here are 30 T cell receptor beta chains from one sample, sequenced in a study of blood T cell dynamics during melanoma immunotherapy. Only in-frame clones appear in the TCRdb table, and some are missing; sequencing was by immunoSEQ multiplex PCR. The sample has approximately 28,000 clones, around four fifths seen once; the top ten hold around 10%. Specified time point: week 3, after first cycle of checkpoint inhibitor. Sample: blood, taken from a patient treated with checkpoint blockade. The receptors were gathered from a human donor with melanoma.

V and J are TRBV6-5 and TRBJ2-2; the match to TRBD2 covers 12 bases. The CDR3 runs 16 residues. V lost 2 bases, J lost 7 bases, and 5 bases stayed unmatched. CDR1 and CDR2 (germline): MNHEY, SVGAGI. The CDR3 bases are TGTGCCAGCAGTTACCTGACTAGCGGGAGTAGCGGGGAGCTGTTTTTT. Protein product: CASSYLTSGSSGELFF.

The chain recombines TRBV6-1 with TRBJ1-3; the D gene is possibly TRBD1 (6 bases). CDR1 is MNHNS and CDR2 is SASEGT in the germline V gene. The CDR3 has 14 amino acids. Trimming shortened V by 4 bases and J by 2 bases, and 9 bases separated the two germline ends. The CDR3, as DNA: TGTGCCAGCAGTGGGGGGGCGACTGGAAACACCATATATTTT. Amino acid sequence: CASSGGATGNTIYF.

V usage is TRBV6-5 and J usage is TRBJ1-4; D is ambiguous. Germline V gene data show CDR1 as MNHEY and CDR2 as SVGAGI. The V end was cut by 2 bases, the J end by 4 bases, with 11 bases between. The length of the CDR3 is 15 residues. The CDR3 DNA is TGTGCCAGCAGTTACGGAGGATCTCTTAATGAAAAACTGTTTTTT. It translates to CASSYGGSLNEKLFF.

The gene calls are TRBV28 and TRBJ1-5, with D tentatively TRBD1 (6 bases). In germline, CDR1 is MDHEN, CDR2 SYDVKM. The CDR3 is 16 amino acids. Between the trimmed V and J ends, which lost 1 base and 0 bases, there was a span of 10 bases. In DNA, the CDR3 is TGTGCCAGCAGTTTATACTTGGACAGTAGCAATCAGCCCCAGCATTTT. Translated, it gives CASSLYLDSSNQPQHF.

The chain uses TRBV19 and TRBJ2-2; 12 bases line up with TRBD2. V gave up 6 bases and J gave up 5 bases; unmatched junction bases: 10. The CDR3 runs 17 residues. Germline lookup yields CDR1 LNHDA and CDR2 SQIVND (reference sequence). CDR3 nucleotides: TGTGCCAGTAGCATGGGACTAGCGGGTTTAAAGACCGGGGAGCTGTTTTTT. Residues: CASSMGLAGLKTGELFF.

This clone came up once. The genes are TRBV5-1 and TRBJ1-2; a weak D match, TRBD1 (6 bases). Trimming removed 5 bases at V and 0 bases at J, with 11 bases between. This CDR3 is 14 amino acids long. Germline CDR1 is SGHRS and CDR2 is YFSETQ. The CDR3, as DNA: TGCGCCAGCAGTTGGACAGCCTCTAACTATGGCTACACCTTC. Its protein is CASSWTASNYGYTF.

This rearrangement joins TRBV7-3 to TRBJ2-3; D is uncertain. V lost 5 bases and J 4 bases, leaving 13 bases between the germline ends. The length of the CDR3 is 14 residues. Germline values: CDR1 SGHTA, CDR2 FQGTGA. CDR3 sequence reads: CASSQMDASDTQYF. CDR3 coding DNA: TGTGCCAGCAGCCAAATGGACGCCTCAGATACGCAGTATTTT. Full variable domain (missing parts from reference TRBV7-3 and TRBJ2-3): GAGVSQTPSNKVTEKGKYVELRCDPISGHTALYWYRQSLGQGPEFLIYFQGTGAADDSGLPNDRFFAVRPEGSVSTLKIQRTERGDSAVYLCASSQMDASDTQYFGPGTRLTVL.

V is TRBV29-1 and J is TRBJ1-3, with TRBD1 as a possible D gene (5 bases). CDR3 size: 14 residues. The germline V and J ends were trimmed by 6 bases and 0 bases, with 12 bases remaining between them. Germline CDR1 reads SQVTM; CDR2 reads ANQGSEA. The chain's CDR3 is CSVGLGHSGNTIYF. Here the CDR3 DNA reads TGCAGCGTCGGCCTCGGACACTCTGGAAACACCATATATTTT.

This chain links TRBV5-1 with TRBJ2-5; maybe TRBD2 (5 bases). Judging by the DNA end, TRBJ2-7 fits better; the J call may be wrong. Germline assignment: CDR1 SGHRS and CDR2 YFSETQ. This CDR3 spans 16 amino acids. The CDR3 nucleotides are TGCGCCAGCAGCCCCGAGTGGCAGCTGGGAGCGCACGAGCAGTACTTC. This codes for CASSPEWQLGAHEQYF.

The chain uses TRBV27 and TRBJ2-2, with D possibly matching TRBD1 (7 bases). V lost 7 bases to trimming and J lost 3 bases, with 12 bases between them. The CDR3 sequence is 14 residues long. Germline CDR1 reads MNHEY; CDR2 reads SMNVEV (reference sequence). This CDR3 is CASTRGAHTGELFF. CDR3 bases: TGTGCCAGCACCAGGGGGGCGCACACCGGGGAGCTGTTTTTT.

This clone was seen only a few times. The V call is TRBV4-2, the J call TRBJ2-3, with TRBD2 identical over 11 bases. CDR3 length equals 13 residues. CDR1 is LGHNA and CDR2 is YNFKEQ in the germline V gene. The V gene end was trimmed by 4 bases and the J gene end by 6 bases; junction bases not matched to a gene: 0. The CDR3 nucleotides are TGTGCCAGCAGCCGGACTAGCGGGGATACGCAGTATTTT. Translation gives CASSRTSGDTQYF.

CDR3 DNA sequence: TGTGCCAGCAGCTTAGGGGCTAGCGGGGGGAGTACGCAGTATTTT. Its protein is CASSLGASGGSTQYF. The V call is TRBV7-2, the J call TRBJ2-3; 11 bases match TRBD2. CDR3 size: 15 residues. CDR1 is SGHTA, CDR2 FQGNSA, per germline. Trimming took 1 base from V and 8 from J; bases not matched to a gene: 5.

V gene TRBV7-9 combines with J gene TRBJ2-5; D remains unclear. The length of the CDR3 is 13 residues. Trimming shortened V by 1 base and J by 2 bases, and 5 bases separated the two germline ends. Germline V gene lookup returns CDR1 SEHNR and CDR2 FQNEAQ (reference sequence). The DNA of the CDR3 is TGTGCCAGCAGCTTAGGGCCTCAAGAGACCCAGTACTTC. It encodes CASSLGPQETQYF.

The chain combines TRBV28 with TRBJ1-1; D is perhaps TRBD1 (5 bases). The CDR3 extends over 12 amino acids. CDR1 MDHEN and CDR2 SYDVKM come from the germline V gene. Trimming pared 5 bases from V and 3 bases from J, leaving 7 bases between. Here the CDR3 reads CASSGGDTEAFF. The DNA of the CDR3 is TGTGCCAGCAGTGGGGGGGACACTGAAGCTTTCTTT.

This clone was detected only once. V usage is TRBV5-1 and J usage is TRBJ2-3, with D unresolved. With 1 base removed from V and 3 bases from J, the gap between germline ends came to 24 bases. The CDR3 has 19 residues. Germline assignment: CDR1 SGHRS and CDR2 YFSETQ. CDR3 sequence reads: CASSLQRRLGLDWTDTQYF. The CDR3 bases are TGCGCCAGCAGCTTGCAACGGCGGTTGGGTCTGGATTGGACAGATACGCAGTATTTT.

This chain uses TRBV14 with TRBJ2-5; D perhaps matches TRBD1 (6 bases). Germline V gene sequence: CDR1 SGHDN, CDR2 FVKESK. The V and J ends lost 0 bases and 1 base respectively, with 12 bases between them. The CDR3 runs to 16 residues. CDR3 in DNA: TGTGCCAGCAGCCAAGATTGGGCAGGGGCCCAAGAGACCCAGTACTTC. Its translation is CASSQDWAGAQETQYF. Using reference TRBV14 and TRBJ2-5 for the parts outside the CDR3, the full variable domain is EAGVTQFPSHSVIEKGQTVTLRCDPISGHDNLYWYRRVMGKEIKFLLHFVKESKQDESGMPNNRFLAERTGGTYSTLKVQPAELEDSGVYFCASSQDWAGAQETQYFGPGTRLLVL.

The chain carries TRBV10-3 and TRBJ2-1; 7 bases line up with TRBD1. Germline V gene data show CDR1 as ENHRY and CDR2 as SYGVKD. The V segment lost 3 bases and the J segment 7 bases; nucleotides outside the gene matches: 6. This CDR3 is 14 amino acids long. As DNA, the CDR3 is TGTGCCATCAGTGAAGAGGGGGCGGTTAATGAGCAGTTCTTC. Residues: CAISEEGAVNEQFF.

V gene TRBV7-9 combines with J gene TRBJ1-1; a weak D match, TRBD1 (5 bases). The CDR3 runs to 14 residues. V was pared by 5 bases and J by 3 bases, with 13 bases between. Germline lookup yields CDR1 SEHNR and CDR2 FQNEAQ (reference sequence). This CDR3 reads CASSPILGDTEAFF. DNA of the CDR3: TGTGCCAGCAGCCCCATCCTAGGGGACACTGAAGCTTTCTTT. The complete variable domain, with remaining parts taken from reference TRBV7-9 and TRBJ1-1, reads DTGVSQNPRHKITKRGQNVTFRCDPISEHNRLYWYRQTLGQGPEFLTYFQNEAQLEKSRLLSDRFSAERPKGSFSTLEIQRTEQGDSAMYLCASSPILGDTEAFFGQGTRLTVV.

The chain is built from TRBV6-6 and TRBJ1-5; TRBD1 aligns across 7 bases. Germline loops: CDR1 MNHNY, CDR2 SVGAGI (reference sequence). The CDR3 loop spans 16 amino acids. Unmatched junction bases numbered 9, after V lost 3 bases and J lost 4 bases. CDR3 sequence: CASSYLSGTANQPQHF. As DNA, the CDR3 is TGTGCCAGCAGTTATCTATCCGGGACAGCGAATCAGCCCCAGCATTTT.

CDR3 amino acids: CATSGVLAAGLDEQFF. The CDR3 DNA sequence: TGTGCCACCAGCGGGGTTCTAGCTGCCGGGTTGGATGAGCAGTTCTTC. V usage is TRBV27 and J usage is TRBJ2-1, with 7 bases that match TRBD2. The CDR3 runs 16 residues. CDR1 MNHEY and CDR2 SMNVEV come from the germline V gene (reference sequence). The V and J ends lost 10 bases and 8 bases, in that order; junction bases with no gene match: 20.

This chain joins TRBV5-1 and TRBJ1-5, with 9 bases lining up with TRBD1. V trimming: 0 bases; J trimming: 5 bases; junction bases outside the gene matches: 6. This CDR3 spans 16 amino acids. Germline values: CDR1 SGHRS, CDR2 YFSETQ. CDR3 loop: CASSLAPGTGYQPQHF. The CDR3 DNA sequence: TGCGCCAGCAGCTTGGCCCCTGGGACAGGGTATCAGCCCCAGCATTTT.

The chain recombines TRBV4-3 with TRBJ2-3; D might be TRBD2 (6 bases). CDR3 size: 15 residues. Looked up from germline, CDR1 is LGHNA and CDR2 is YSLEER. Deletions cut 0 bases from V and 0 bases from J, with 7 bases between. The CDR3 is CASSQEGGSTDTQYF. CDR3 DNA sequence: TGCGCCAGCAGCCAAGAGGGGGGTAGCACAGATACGCAGTATTTT.

This clone has only one observation. The chain carries TRBV7-2 and TRBJ2-7; tentative D call: TRBD1 (5 bases). The germline V gene encodes CDR1 SGHTA and CDR2 FQGNSA. The CDR3 is made up of 12 amino acids. The V gene lost 5 bases and the J gene lost 7 bases, with 12 bases spanning the gap. The CDR3 DNA follows: TGTGCCAGCAGCCCGGACACACAGGAGCAGTACTTC. As protein: CASSPDTQEQYF. Drawing the rest from reference TRBV7-2 and TRBJ2-7, the complete variable domain is GAGVSQSPSNKVTEKGKDVELRCDPISGHTALYWYRQSLGQGLEFLIYFQGNSAPDKSGLPSDRFSAERTGGSVSTLTIQRTQQEDSAVYLCASSPDTQEQYFGPGTRLTVT.

This clone was seen only once. The chain recombines TRBV5-4 with TRBJ2-1; 10 nucleotides agree with TRBD1. Germline CDR1 and CDR2: SGHNT and YYREEE (reference sequence). Trimming removed 4 bases from V and 6 bases from J; junction bases left unmatched: 7. The CDR3 contains 15 residues. CDR3 bases: TGTGCCAGCAGCCCGGGACAGGGGCCCCTCAATGAGCAGTTCTTC. It yields the protein CASSPGQGPLNEQFF.

The rearrangement uses TRBV5-5 and TRBJ2-1; no reliable D call. Trimming stripped 0 bases from V and 6 bases from J, with 7 bases between. This CDR3 region has 13 residues. Germline V lookup: CDR1 SGHKS, CDR2 YYEKEE (reference sequence). CDR3 nucleotide sequence: TGTGCCAGCAGCTTGGGCTACGGCAATGAGCAGTTCTTC. This gives the protein CASSLGYGNEQFF.

The chain carries TRBV29-1 and TRBJ1-1, with D hard to call. Germline CDR1 SQVTM, CDR2 ANQGSEA. V was cut by 5 bases and J by 0 bases, with 13 bases left in between. This CDR3 is 14 amino acids long. CDR3 protein: CSVQAGPMNTEAFF. CDR3 bases: TGCAGCGTTCAAGCCGGCCCAATGAACACTGAAGCTTTCTTT.

The V call is TRBV5-6, the J call TRBJ2-2; D possibly corresponds to TRBD2 (6 bases). Trimming shortened V by 4 bases and J by 5 bases, and 21 bases separated the two germline ends. Germline CDR1 and CDR2: SGHDT and YYEEEE. The CDR3 loop spans 17 amino acids. This CDR3 reads CASSRTGFGGGTGELFF. CDR3 nucleotide sequence: TGTGCCAGCAGCAGGACGGGTTTTGGGGGAGGAACCGGGGAGCTGTTTTTT.

Only one count was recorded for this clone. The chain has TRBV5-4 and TRBJ1-1; unclear D gene. The length of the CDR3 is 14 residues. Germline CDR1 reads SGHNT; CDR2 reads YYREEE (reference sequence). V shed 4 bases and J shed 5 bases, with 15 bases lying between them. CDR3 nucleotides: TGTGCCAGCAGCACCAAGACGGGCGGAACTGAAGCTTTCTTT. Translation: CASSTKTGGTEAFF. Based on the CDR3 plus reference TRBV5-4 and TRBJ1-1, the full variable domain is ETGVTQSPTHLIKTRGQQVTLRCSSQSGHNTVSWYQQALGQGPQFIFQYYREEENGRGNFPPRFSGLQFPNYSSELNVNALELDDSALYLCASSTKTGGTEAFFGQGTRLTVV.

CDR3 residues: CARSRYSRQGRCNEQFF. The CDR3 DNA follows: TGTGCCAGAAGCCGGTACAGCAGACAGGGAAGGTGCAATGAGCAGTTCTTC. The V and J genes are TRBV5-3 and TRBJ2-1; 7 bases match TRBD1. TRBV5-3 is recorded as an ORF, its role being uncertain. V shed 4 bases and J 6 bases; nucleotides not matched to a gene: 16. The CDR3 contains 17 residues.

V is TRBV11-1 and J is TRBJ2-1; 8 bases fit TRBD2. The CDR3 loop spans 16 amino acids. From germline, CDR1 is SGHAT and CDR2 FQDESV (reference sequence). Losses at the gene ends were 1 base for V and 4 bases for J; bases not matched to a gene: 6. The CDR3 loop reads CASSLGLKRGYNEQFF. The CDR3 region has the DNA TGTGCCAGCAGCTTAGGCCTAAAGCGGGGGTACAATGAGCAGTTCTTC.